These 6 T cell receptor beta chains originate from one sample sequenced in a study of cytomegalovirus exposure and HLA in healthy donors. Primers: 60 Vbeta forward and 13 Jbeta reverse. TCRdb keeps only in-frame clones here, not all; method: immunoSEQ multiplex PCR. Of fewer than 200,000 clones in the sample, over 75% are singletons; the top ten hold approximately 0.23%. Sequencing was done on a sample of PBMCs. Receptors originate from a girl under three years old in good health and CMV-seronegative.

The chain couples TRBV7-3 to TRBJ2-2, with 12 bases fitting TRBD2. The V gene's germline CDR1 is SGHTA and CDR2 FQGTGA. V lost 5 bases, J lost 5 bases, and 3 bases stayed unmatched. The CDR3 loop spans 15 amino acids. In DNA, the CDR3 is TGTGCCAGCAGCCGGGGGACTAGCGGGACCGGGGAGCTGTTTTTT. Encoded protein: CASSRGTSGTGELFF.

The genes are TRBV7-3 and TRBJ2-7; D may be TRBD1 (6 bases). CDR3 length equals 13 residues. The V gene lost 2 bases and the J gene lost 5 bases, with 10 bases spanning the gap. The V gene's germline CDR1 is SGHTA and CDR2 FQGTGA. The CDR3 here is CASSLDRSNEQYF. CDR3 nucleotide sequence: TGTGCCAGCAGCTTAGACAGGTCCAACGAGCAGTACTTC.

The genes are TRBV6-5 and TRBJ2-7; D gene unclear. The V gene's germline CDR1 is MNHEY and CDR2 SVGAGI. CDR3 length equals 15 residues. V was pared by 0 bases and J by 3 bases, with 12 bases between. The CDR3 sequence is CASSYSMQRGYEQYF. The CDR3, as DNA: TGTGCCAGCAGTTACTCGATGCAGCGTGGCTACGAGCAGTACTTC.

This clone has just one count. This rearrangement joins TRBV30 to TRBJ2-1, with TRBD2 identical over 7 bases. CDR1 and CDR2 (germline): GTSNPN, SVGIG (reference sequence). V was pared by 5 bases and J by 1 base, with 2 bases of the junction left unmatched. The CDR3 runs to 13 residues. The CDR3 reads CAWQRDSYNEQFF. CDR3 coding DNA: TGTGCCTGGCAGCGGGATTCCTACAATGAGCAGTTCTTC.

This clone was detected a few times. The CDR3 sequence: CASLRTSGTYNEQFF. The CDR3 DNA follows: TGTGCCAGCCTACGGACTAGCGGGACTTACAATGAGCAGTTCTTC. The J gene is TRBJ2-1, the V gene TRBV27; the match to TRBD2 covers 12 bases. The CDR3 runs 15 residues. The V and J ends lost 8 bases and 4 bases, in that order; junction bases with no gene match: 6. Germline CDR1 MNHEY, CDR2 SMNVEV (reference sequence).

The chain links TRBV7-3 to TRBJ2-7, with D possibly TRBD2 on 5 matching bases. Trimming cost V 7 bases and J 2 bases, with 12 bases left between them. Per the germline V gene, CDR1 is SGHTA and CDR2 is FQGTGA. The CDR3 loop spans 13 amino acids. The CDR3 reads CASIPRDPYEQYF. The CDR3 bases are TGTGCCAGCATCCCCCGGGATCCCTACGAGCAGTACTTC.